The entry that follows covers one TCR beta chain sequence. This CDR3 comprises 15 residues. V shed 6 bases and J 5 bases; nucleotides not matched to a gene: 3. CDR1 and CDR2 from the germline V gene are LNHDA and SQIVND (reference sequence). This sample is drawn from a study of tumor-infiltrating lymphocytes in localized non-small cell lung cancer. Clones were read by immunoSEQ multiplex PCR, and TCRdb kept only the in-frame ones, dropping some. The repertoire holds about 29,000 clones, roughly 88% seen once, with around 2% in the top ten. Sequencing was carried out using lung tumor tissue. This receptor was identified in a human donor with non-small cell lung cancer. The rearrangement links TRBV19 to TRBJ2-2; 13 nucleotides align to TRBD2. The CDR3 loop is CASRTSGGMTGELFF. The CDR3 nucleotides read TGTGCCAGTAGGACTAGCGGGGGGATGACCGGGGAGCTGTTTTTT.